The TCR beta chain under discussion was sequenced for a study of T cell changes during pregnancy in multiple sclerosis. Clones were sequenced by immunoSEQ multiplex PCR, and TCRdb holds only the in-frame ones, with some missing. In the table there are 38,000 or so clones, 75% to 95% of which are singletons. The CDR3 sequence is 19 residues long. The germline V gene has CDR1 GTSNPN and CDR2 SVGIG (reference sequence). J lost 1 base, V lost 0 bases, and 12 bases had no gene match. The sequencing here drew on CD4+ T cells from peripheral blood mononuclear cells, taken in the third trimester of pregnancy. The V and J genes are TRBV30 and TRBJ2-1; 10 nucleotides agree with TRBD2. This TCR came from a female donor with multiple sclerosis, enrolled in a pregnancy study. CDR3: CAWSVLASGRIGSYNEQFF. For the CDR3, the DNA is TGTGCCTGGAGTGTACTCGCTAGCGGGAGAATTGGATCCTACAATGAGCAGTTCTTC.